The source of this TCR beta chain is a study of T cell responses to AZD1222 COVID-19 vaccine. The study, taken as a whole, reports: Baseline testing showed seropositivity in only six AZD1222 recipients. Repertoire sampling occurred only after the peak T cell response. Two doses of AZD1222 preceded a rise in Spike-specific TCR breadth and depth.

Worth noting for this clone: Its antigen remains unidentified.

Clones were read by immunoSEQ multiplex PCR, and TCRdb kept only the in-frame ones, dropping some. The data show some 60,000 clones, 60% to 85% seen once. The receptor's source is an adult who received the AZD1222 COVID-19 vaccine. The input for sequencing was peripheral blood, taken 28 days after the second AZD1222 dose.

Here the CDR3 reads CASRPPQDTGELFF. In DNA form, the CDR3 reads TGTGCCAGCAGGCCGCCCCAAGACACCGGGGAGCTGTTTTTT. The rearrangement uses TRBV7-8 and TRBJ2-2; D is uncertain. The CDR3 length is 14 residues. Germline CDR1 is SGHVS and CDR2 is FQNEAQ. Deletions cut 6 bases from V and 3 bases from J, with 11 bases between.